These 28 T cell receptor beta chains were all obtained from the same sample, sequenced in a study of early T cells in non-severe SARS-CoV-2 infection. Each CDR3 protein is one row after TCRdb ran MiXCR on the 5' RACE reads. This table holds 45,000 to 55,000 distinct CDR3 sequences, approximately 10% found once. The specimen was whole blood. All receptors derive from an adult who was a healthcare worker with PCR-confirmed SARS-CoV-2 infection or an uninfected control (not recorded which).

This clonotype has at least ten counts. V is TRBV28 and J is TRBJ1-6, with 8 bases fitting TRBD1. CDR1 is MDHEN and CDR2 is SYDVKM in the germline V gene. Unmatched junction bases numbered 3, after V lost 4 bases and J lost 7 bases. The CDR3 extends over 14 amino acids. The CDR3 DNA reads as TGTGCCAGCAGTTGGGACAGGACGAATTCACCCCTCCACTTT. This translates into CASSWDRTNSPLHF. Supplemented by reference TRBV28 and TRBJ1-6, the full variable domain reads DVKVTQSSRYLVKRTGEKVFLECVQDMDHENMFWYRQDPGLGLRLIYFSYDVKMKEKGDIPEGYSVSREKKERFSLILESASTNQTSMYLCASSWDRTNSPLHFGNGTRLTVT.

This clonotype was seen a handful of times. The V and J genes are TRBV10-1 and TRBJ2-3, with 7 bases matching TRBD1. The CDR3 runs 15 residues. Unmatched junction bases numbered 8, after V lost 6 bases and J lost 2 bases. The V gene's germline CDR1 is WNHNN and CDR2 SYGVQD (reference sequence). The CDR3 coding sequence is TGCGCCAGCAGACCGGGACAGATCAACACAGATACGCAGTATTTT. Translation: CASRPGQINTDTQYF.

This clonotype occurred a few times. J is TRBJ2-1 and V is TRBV5-1; D is perhaps TRBD1 (6 bases). From germline, CDR1 is SGHRS and CDR2 YFSETQ. V was trimmed by 8 bases and J by 0 bases, leaving 12 bases between them. CDR3 size: 14 residues. The CDR3 nucleotides are TGCGCCAGTATGACAGGAGACTCCTACAATGAGCAGTTCTTC. Translation gives CASMTGDSYNEQFF.

This clonotype was seen a handful of times. The rearrangement links TRBV5-1 to TRBJ2-3; 8 bases agree with TRBD2. The CDR3 is 15 residues long. Germline CDR1 and CDR2: SGHRS and YFSETQ. Trimming removed 4 bases from V and 3 bases from J; junction bases left unmatched: 7. The CDR3 DNA is TGCGCCAGCAGCGTAGAGCGGGGGCTAACAGATACGCAGTATTTT. Translating it yields CASSVERGLTDTQYF.

CDR3 region: CASIPVALAGGRGYEQYF. DNA for the CDR3: TGTGCCAGCATCCCTGTGGCTCTAGCGGGGGGCCGTGGCTACGAGCAGTACTTC. The rearrangement uses TRBV7-8 and TRBJ2-7, with 11 bases aligning to TRBD2. The CDR3 is made up of 18 amino acids. In germline, CDR1 is SGHVS, CDR2 FQNEAQ. V was clipped by 7 bases and J by 3 bases; unmatched bases: 17.

This clonotype was observed a few times. The chain combines TRBV20-1 with TRBJ1-5; no reliable D call. CDR1 and CDR2 from the germline V gene are DFQATT and SNEGSKA (reference sequence). V lost 6 bases and J lost 9, with 9 bases in between. This CDR3 contains 10 residues. The CDR3 is CSAGERPQHF. CDR3 in DNA: TGCAGTGCGGGAGAGAGGCCCCAGCATTTT.

The chain couples TRBV5-4 to TRBJ2-4; 8 bases agree with TRBD1. CDR1 is SGHNT and CDR2 is YYREEE in the germline V gene (reference sequence). The CDR3 covers 14 residues. The ends lost 4 bases at V and 3 bases at J; junction bases unmatched: 3. DNA of the CDR3: TGTGCCAGCAGCGGACAGGGCGACAAAAACATTCAGTACTTC. It encodes CASSGQGDKNIQYF.

This clonotype was detected once. The chain employs TRBV20-1 and TRBJ2-1, with D unresolved. With 3 bases removed from V and 8 bases from J, the gap between germline ends came to 8 bases. Germline V lookup: CDR1 DFQATT, CDR2 SNEGSKA (reference sequence). The CDR3 is 11 residues long. In DNA, the CDR3 is TGCAGTGCTAGTTTGGGGTATGAGCAGTTCTTC. Translation: CSASLGYEQFF.

Concerning this clonotype itself: Being one base from a much bigger clone, this may be a read error. The chain has TRBV6-1 and TRBJ2-5; 11 bases match TRBD2. Unmatched junction bases numbered 10, after V lost 6 bases and J lost 4 bases. CDR3 length: 16 amino acids. Looked up from germline, CDR1 is MNHNS and CDR2 is SASEGT. This CDR3 reads CASRPASGGYRETQYF. The CDR3 DNA reads TGTGCCAGCAGACCCGCTAGCGGGGGGTACCGAGAGACCCAGTACTTC.

In its sample, this clonotype was seen a few times. The rearrangement links TRBV2 to TRBJ1-4; D remains unclear. Trimming took off 6 bases at V and 0 bases at J, with 8 bases between the two ends. The CDR3 runs 14 residues. The V gene's germline CDR1 is SNHLY and CDR2 FYNNEI. This chain's CDR3 is CASRGRATNEKLFF. Written as DNA, the CDR3 is TGTGCCAGCAGGGGGAGGGCAACTAATGAAAAACTGTTTTTT.

This clonotype was counted only a few times. The chain has TRBV2 and TRBJ2-5; a weak D match, TRBD2 (5 bases). The CDR3 runs 14 residues. Germline-derived CDR1 and CDR2 are SNHLY and FYNNEI. Trimming cost V 10 bases and J 5 bases, with 20 bases left between them. The CDR3 DNA sequence: TGTGCCACCCAGAGGGAGCTGGGAAGCGAGACCCAGTACTTC. Protein product: CATQRELGSETQYF.

In this sample, this clonotype turned up many times. The chain has TRBV20-1 and TRBJ1-5; D perhaps matches TRBD1 (5 bases). This CDR3 is 15 amino acids long. Trimming stripped 0 bases from V and 3 bases from J, with 12 bases between. Germline loops: CDR1 DFQATT, CDR2 SNEGSKA (reference sequence). The CDR3 sequence: CSARELQENNQPQHF. CDR3 sequence (DNA): TGCAGTGCTAGAGAACTACAGGAGAACAATCAGCCCCAGCATTTT.

This clonotype was seen ten or more times. V is TRBV11-2 and J is TRBJ2-2; TRBD1 might be the D (5 bases). Trimming took off 2 bases at V and 1 base at J, with 8 bases between the two ends. The germline gives CDR1 SGHAT, CDR2 FQNNGV. CDR3 length: 15 amino acids. CDR3 amino acids: CASSLRQQNTGELFF. DNA of the CDR3: TGTGCCAGCAGCTTAAGACAGCAGAACACCGGGGAGCTGTTTTTT. The full variable domain, in which reference TRBV11-2 and TRBJ2-2 provide the parts outside the CDR3, is EAGVAQSPRYKIIEKRQSVAFWCNPISGHATLYWYQQILGQGPKLLIQFQNNGVVDDSQLPKDRFSAERLKGVDSTLKIQPAKLEDSAVYLCASSLRQQNTGELFFGEGSRLTVL.

The rearrangement uses TRBV29-1 and TRBJ1-1; D unresolved. This CDR3 region has 10 residues. The germline V gene has CDR1 SQVTM and CDR2 ANQGSEA. CDR3 DNA: TGCGCGGGCGGAATATCTGAAGCTTTCTTT. Translated: CAGGISEAFF.

A few counts support this clonotype. V gene TRBV21-1 combines with J gene TRBJ1-6; the listed D gene, TRBD1, was not tested against the DNA. TRBV21-1 is a pseudogene. The CDR3 sequence is 17 residues long. In DNA, the CDR3 is TGTGCCAGCTGCTGGACCCCCCACCAGGAAAAAAATTCACCCCTCCACTTT. It codes for CASCWTPHQEKNSPLHF.

The V call is TRBV7-2, the J call TRBJ2-1; D possibly corresponds to TRBD1 (6 bases). The germline CDR1 and CDR2 sequences are SGHTA and FQGNSA. V dropped 0 bases and J dropped 0 bases, with 18 bases sitting between them. The CDR3 is 19 residues long. Here the CDR3 reads CASSLARPWDTISYNEQFF. In nucleotides, the CDR3 is TGTGCCAGCAGCTTAGCGAGACCCTGGGACACCATCTCCTACAATGAGCAGTTCTTC.

This clonotype was picked up many times. In nucleotides, the CDR3 is TGTGCCAGCAGGCGAGATAACACTGAAGCTTTCTTT. It yields the protein CASRRDNTEAFF. V is TRBV6-2 or TRBV6-3 and J is TRBJ1-1; D remains unclear. CDR1 MNHEY and CDR2 SVGEGT come from the germline V gene. V was pared by 6 bases and J by 2 bases, with 7 bases between. There are 12 residues in the CDR3.

This clonotype was detected ten times or more. The rearrangement uses TRBV7-9 and TRBJ1-3; D is possibly TRBD1 (5 bases). Germline lookup yields CDR1 SEHNR and CDR2 FQNEAQ (reference sequence). The CDR3 length is 16 residues. V was trimmed by 5 bases and J by 2 bases, leaving 16 bases between them. CDR3 sequence: CASSVIRGRAGNTIYF. The CDR3 DNA follows: TGTGCCAGCAGCGTCATACGGGGACGTGCTGGAAACACCATATATTTT.

The chain carries TRBV28 and TRBJ1-1; a possible D gene is TRBD1 (6 bases). The germline V gene has CDR1 MDHEN and CDR2 SYDVKM. The CDR3 consists of 15 residues. The ends were cut back, 5 bases at V and 5 bases at J, with 18 bases in the middle. DNA for the CDR3: TGTGCCAGCAGTCCACGTAGGGGGGCTAAGACTGAAGCTTTCTTT. It yields the protein CASSPRRGAKTEAFF.

The V gene is TRBV5-1, the J gene TRBJ2-2; D remains ambiguous. V was shortened by 3 bases and J by 4 bases, with 10 bases between the two germline ends. Per germline, CDR1 SGHRS and CDR2 YFSETQ. The CDR3 is 14 amino acids. The CDR3 loop reads CASSSPTGTGELFF. As DNA, the CDR3 is TGCGCCAGCAGCTCCCCCACGGGCACCGGGGAGCTGTTTTTT.

The chain links TRBV5-1 to TRBJ2-7; D is unclear. Trimming took off 0 bases at V and 4 bases at J, with 5 bases between the two ends. The CDR3 length is 12 residues. Germline V lookup: CDR1 SGHRS, CDR2 YFSETQ. CDR3 coding DNA: TGCGCCAGCAGCTTGGACTTATACGAGCAGTACTTC. Its translation: CASSLDLYEQYF.

This clonotype was observed many times. V usage is TRBV20-1 and J usage is TRBJ2-5, with D perhaps matching TRBD2 (6 bases). Trimming pared 5 bases from V and 4 bases from J, leaving 17 bases between. The V gene's germline CDR1 is DFQATT and CDR2 SNEGSKA (reference sequence). This CDR3 has 14 amino acids. CDR3: CSALRGNVLETQYF. The CDR3 DNA is TGCAGTGCTCTTCGGGGGAACGTTTTAGAGACCCAGTACTTC.

This clonotype has at least ten counts. This rearrangement joins TRBV5-1 to TRBJ1-6, with TRBD1 as a possible D gene (5 bases). This CDR3 region has 15 residues. Trimming removed 3 bases at V and 7 bases at J, with 14 bases between. Germline CDR1 reads SGHRS; CDR2 reads YFSETQ. For the CDR3, the DNA is TGCGCCAGCAGCTCCCAGGGACGGGACAATTCACCCCTCCACTTT. Translating gives CASSSQGRDNSPLHF.

This clonotype was found many times. This rearrangement joins TRBV19 to TRBJ2-3; D may be TRBD1 or TRBD2 (6 bases each). The CDR3 length is 15 residues. Trimming shortened V by 6 bases and J by 3 bases, and 16 bases separated the two germline ends. Per the germline V gene, CDR1 is LNHDA and CDR2 is SQIVND (reference sequence). CDR3 in DNA: TGTGCCAGTAGGTTAGGGGGGAGCGGTACAGATACGCAGTATTTT. As protein: CASRLGGSGTDTQYF.

This clonotype was counted at least ten times. The rearrangement uses TRBV7-3 and TRBJ2-1; D may be TRBD2 (7 bases). Looked up from germline, CDR1 is SGHTA and CDR2 is FQGTGA. The CDR3 is made up of 14 amino acids. The V gene lost 7 bases and the J gene lost 7 bases, with 17 bases spanning the gap. The CDR3 nucleotides read TGTGCCAGCACCCCTGGGGGGGCGCAGAATGAGCAGTTCTTC. This translates into CASTPGGAQNEQFF. The whole variable domain, remainder taken from reference TRBV7-3 and TRBJ2-1, is GAGVSQTPSNKVTEKGKYVELRCDPISGHTALYWYRQSLGQGPEFLIYFQGTGAADDSGLPNDRFFAVRPEGSVSTLKIQRTERGDSAVYLCASTPGGAQNEQFFGPGTRLTVL.

This clonotype has a count of ten or more. The CDR3 spells CSARDREGANEKLFF. Here the CDR3 DNA reads TGCAGTGCTAGAGATCGGGAAGGCGCTAATGAAAAACTGTTTTTT. V is TRBV20-1 and J is TRBJ1-4, with no clear D. Germline V gene data show CDR1 as DFQATT and CDR2 as SNEGSKA (reference sequence). V lost 0 bases and J lost 3, with 11 bases in between. The CDR3 has 15 residues.

V is TRBV6-5 and J is TRBJ2-7; D perhaps matches TRBD2 (6 bases). Germline CDR1 MNHEY, CDR2 SVGAGI. The CDR3 is 15 residues long. V was cut by 7 bases and J by 1 base, with 17 bases left in between. CDR3: CASKEGSTISYEQYF. CDR3 sequence (DNA): TGTGCCAGCAAGGAGGGCAGTACGATATCCTACGAGCAGTACTTC.

A few counts support this clonotype. The chain is built from TRBV29-1 and TRBJ1-2; no firm D call. The CDR3 contains 12 residues. Germline V gene data show CDR1 as SQVTM and CDR2 as ANQGSEA. The V end lost 4 bases, the J end lost 8 bases, and 14 bases lay between the germline ends. In DNA form, the CDR3 reads TGCAGCGTTGCGAGAGATTATTCGGGCTACACCTTC. Its protein is CSVARDYSGYTF.